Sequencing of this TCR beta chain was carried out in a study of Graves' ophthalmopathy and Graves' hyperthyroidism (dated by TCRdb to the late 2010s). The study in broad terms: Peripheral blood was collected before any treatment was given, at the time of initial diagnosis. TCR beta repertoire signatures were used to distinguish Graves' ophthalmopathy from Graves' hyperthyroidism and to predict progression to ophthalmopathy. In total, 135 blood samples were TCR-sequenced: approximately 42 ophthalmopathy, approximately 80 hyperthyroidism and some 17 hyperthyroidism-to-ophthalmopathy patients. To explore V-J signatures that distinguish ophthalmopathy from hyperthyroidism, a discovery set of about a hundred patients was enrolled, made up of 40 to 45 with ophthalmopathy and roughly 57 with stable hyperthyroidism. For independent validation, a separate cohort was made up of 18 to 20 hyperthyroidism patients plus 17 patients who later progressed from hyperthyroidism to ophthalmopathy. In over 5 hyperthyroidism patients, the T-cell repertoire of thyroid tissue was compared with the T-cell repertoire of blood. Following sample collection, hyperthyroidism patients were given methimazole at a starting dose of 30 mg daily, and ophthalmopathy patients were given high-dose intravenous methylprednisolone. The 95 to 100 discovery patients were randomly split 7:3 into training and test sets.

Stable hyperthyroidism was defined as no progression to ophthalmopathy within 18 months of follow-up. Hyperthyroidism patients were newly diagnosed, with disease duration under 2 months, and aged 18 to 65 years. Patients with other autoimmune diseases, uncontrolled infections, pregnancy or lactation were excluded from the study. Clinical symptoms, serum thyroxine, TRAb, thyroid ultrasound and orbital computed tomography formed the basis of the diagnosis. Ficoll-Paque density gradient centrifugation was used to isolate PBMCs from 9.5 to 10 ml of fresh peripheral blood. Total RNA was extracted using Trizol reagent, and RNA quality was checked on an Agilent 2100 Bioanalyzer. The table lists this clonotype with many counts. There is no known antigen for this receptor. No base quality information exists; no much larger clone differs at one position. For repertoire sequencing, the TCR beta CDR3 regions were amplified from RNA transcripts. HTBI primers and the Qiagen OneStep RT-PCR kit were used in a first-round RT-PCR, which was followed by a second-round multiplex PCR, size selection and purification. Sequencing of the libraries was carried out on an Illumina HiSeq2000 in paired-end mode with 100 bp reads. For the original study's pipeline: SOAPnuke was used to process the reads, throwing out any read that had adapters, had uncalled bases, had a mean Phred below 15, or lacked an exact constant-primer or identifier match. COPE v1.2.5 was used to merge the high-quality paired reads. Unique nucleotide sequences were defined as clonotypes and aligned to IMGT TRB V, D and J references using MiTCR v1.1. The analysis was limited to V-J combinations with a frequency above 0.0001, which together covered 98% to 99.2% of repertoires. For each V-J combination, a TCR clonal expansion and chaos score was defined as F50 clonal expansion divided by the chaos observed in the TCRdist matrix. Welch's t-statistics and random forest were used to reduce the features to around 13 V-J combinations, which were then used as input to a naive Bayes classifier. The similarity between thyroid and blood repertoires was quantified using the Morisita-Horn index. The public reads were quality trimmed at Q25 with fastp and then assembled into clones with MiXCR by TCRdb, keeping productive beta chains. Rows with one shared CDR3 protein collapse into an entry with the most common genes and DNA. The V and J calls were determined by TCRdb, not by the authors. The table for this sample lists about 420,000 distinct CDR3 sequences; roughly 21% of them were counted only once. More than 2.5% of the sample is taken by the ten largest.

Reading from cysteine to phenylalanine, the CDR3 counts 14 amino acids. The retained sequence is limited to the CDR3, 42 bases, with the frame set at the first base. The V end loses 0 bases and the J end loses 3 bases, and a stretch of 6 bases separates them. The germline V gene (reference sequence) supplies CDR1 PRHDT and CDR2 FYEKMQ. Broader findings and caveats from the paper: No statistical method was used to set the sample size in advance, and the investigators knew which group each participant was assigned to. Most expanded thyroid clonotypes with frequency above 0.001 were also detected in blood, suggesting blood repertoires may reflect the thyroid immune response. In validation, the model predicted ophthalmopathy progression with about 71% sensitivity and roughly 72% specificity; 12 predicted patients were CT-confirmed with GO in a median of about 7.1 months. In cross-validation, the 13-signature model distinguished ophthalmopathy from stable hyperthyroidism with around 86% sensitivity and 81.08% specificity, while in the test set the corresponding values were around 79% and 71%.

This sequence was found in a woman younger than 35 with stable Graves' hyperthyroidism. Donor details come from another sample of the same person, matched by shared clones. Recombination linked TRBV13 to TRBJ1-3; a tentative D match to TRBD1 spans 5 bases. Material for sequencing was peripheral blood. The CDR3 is CASSLGGDGNTIYF. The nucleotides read TGTGCCAGCAGCTTAGGGGGGGATGGAAACACCATATATTTT. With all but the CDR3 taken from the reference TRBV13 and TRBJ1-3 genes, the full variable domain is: AAGVIQSPRHLIKEKRETATLKCYPIPRHDTVYWYQQGPGQDPQFLISFYEKMQSDKGSIPDRFSAQQFSDYHSELNMSSLELGDSALYFCASSLGGDGNTIYFGEGSWLTVV.